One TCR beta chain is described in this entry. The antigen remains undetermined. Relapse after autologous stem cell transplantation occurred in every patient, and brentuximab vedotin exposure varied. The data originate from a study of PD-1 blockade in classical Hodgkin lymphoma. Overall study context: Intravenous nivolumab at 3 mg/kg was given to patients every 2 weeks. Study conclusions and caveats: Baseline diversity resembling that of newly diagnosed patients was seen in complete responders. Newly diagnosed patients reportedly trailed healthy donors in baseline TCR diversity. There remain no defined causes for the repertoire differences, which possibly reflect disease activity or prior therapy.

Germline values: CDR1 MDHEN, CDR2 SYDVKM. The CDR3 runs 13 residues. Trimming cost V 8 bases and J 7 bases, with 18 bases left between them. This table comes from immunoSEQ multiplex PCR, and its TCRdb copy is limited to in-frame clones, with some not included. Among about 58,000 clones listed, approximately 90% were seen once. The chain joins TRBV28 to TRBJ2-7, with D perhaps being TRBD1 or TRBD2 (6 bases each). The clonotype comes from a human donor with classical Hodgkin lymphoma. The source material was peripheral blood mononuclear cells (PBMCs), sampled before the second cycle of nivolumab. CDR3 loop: CASAGQPRGEQYF. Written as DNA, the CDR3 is TGTGCCAGCGCGGGACAACCAAGGGGGGAGCAGTACTTC.